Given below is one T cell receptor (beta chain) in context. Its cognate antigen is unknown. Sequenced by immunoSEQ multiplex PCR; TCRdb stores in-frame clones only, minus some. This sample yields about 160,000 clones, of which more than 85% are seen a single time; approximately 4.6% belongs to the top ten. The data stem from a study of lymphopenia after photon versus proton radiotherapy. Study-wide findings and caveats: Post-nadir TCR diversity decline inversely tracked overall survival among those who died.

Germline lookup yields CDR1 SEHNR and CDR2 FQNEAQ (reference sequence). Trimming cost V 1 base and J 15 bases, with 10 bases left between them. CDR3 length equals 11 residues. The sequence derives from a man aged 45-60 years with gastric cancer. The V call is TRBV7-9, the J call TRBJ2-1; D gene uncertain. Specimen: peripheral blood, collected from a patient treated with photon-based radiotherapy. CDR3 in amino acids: CASSLVGFLFF. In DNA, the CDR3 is TGTGCCAGCAGCTTAGTAGGGTTTCTGTTCTTC.